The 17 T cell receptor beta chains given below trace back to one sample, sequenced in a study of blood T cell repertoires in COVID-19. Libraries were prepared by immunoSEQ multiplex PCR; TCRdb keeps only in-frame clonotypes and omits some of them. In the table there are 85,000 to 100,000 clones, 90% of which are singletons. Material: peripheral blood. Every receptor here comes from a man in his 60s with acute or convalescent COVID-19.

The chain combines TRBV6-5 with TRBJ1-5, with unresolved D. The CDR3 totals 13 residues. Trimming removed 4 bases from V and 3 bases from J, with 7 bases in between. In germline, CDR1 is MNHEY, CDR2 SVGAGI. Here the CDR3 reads CASSSGYNQPQHF. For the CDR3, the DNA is TGTGCCAGCAGTTCGGGTTACAATCAGCCCCAGCATTTT.

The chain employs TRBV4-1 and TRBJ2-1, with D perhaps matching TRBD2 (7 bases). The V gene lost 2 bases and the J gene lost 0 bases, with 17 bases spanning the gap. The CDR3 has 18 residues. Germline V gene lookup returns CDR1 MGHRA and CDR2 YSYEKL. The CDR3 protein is CASSQPDGGASSYNEQFF. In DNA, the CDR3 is TGCGCCAGCAGCCAACCCGATGGGGGGGCTAGCTCCTACAATGAGCAGTTCTTC.

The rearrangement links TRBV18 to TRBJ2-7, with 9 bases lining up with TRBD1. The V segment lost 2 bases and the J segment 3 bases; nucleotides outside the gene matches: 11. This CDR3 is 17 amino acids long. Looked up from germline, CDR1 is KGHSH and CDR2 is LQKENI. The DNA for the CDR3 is TGTGCCAGCTCACCAAACTCAATGGGACAGGGTGGCTACGAGCAGTACTTC. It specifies CASSPNSMGQGGYEQYF.

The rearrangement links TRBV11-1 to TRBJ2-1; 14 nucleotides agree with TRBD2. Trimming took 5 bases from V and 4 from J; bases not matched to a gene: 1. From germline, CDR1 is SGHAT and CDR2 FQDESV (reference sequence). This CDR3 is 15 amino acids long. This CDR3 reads CASSRLAGGYNEQFF. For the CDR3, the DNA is TGTGCCAGCAGCCGACTAGCGGGGGGGTACAATGAGCAGTTCTTC.

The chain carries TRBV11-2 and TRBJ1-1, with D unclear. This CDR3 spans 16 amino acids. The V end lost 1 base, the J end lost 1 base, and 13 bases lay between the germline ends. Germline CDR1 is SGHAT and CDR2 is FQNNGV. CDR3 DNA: TGTGCCAGCAGCTTAGGGGCTGGTCAGGCGAACACTGAAGCTTTCTTT. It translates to CASSLGAGQANTEAFF.

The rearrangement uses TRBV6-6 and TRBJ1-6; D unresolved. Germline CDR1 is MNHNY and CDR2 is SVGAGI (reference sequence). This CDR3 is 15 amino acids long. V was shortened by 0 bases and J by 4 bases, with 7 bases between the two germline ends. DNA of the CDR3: TGTGCCAGCAGTTACTCGGCGGAGTATAATTCACCCCTCCACTTT. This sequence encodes CASSYSAEYNSPLHF.

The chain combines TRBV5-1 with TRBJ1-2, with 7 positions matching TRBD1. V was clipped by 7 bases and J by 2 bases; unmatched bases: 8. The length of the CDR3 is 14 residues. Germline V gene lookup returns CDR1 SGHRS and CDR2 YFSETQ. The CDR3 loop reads CASGGDSANYGYTF. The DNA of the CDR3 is TGCGCCAGCGGCGGGGACAGCGCAAACTATGGCTACACCTTC.

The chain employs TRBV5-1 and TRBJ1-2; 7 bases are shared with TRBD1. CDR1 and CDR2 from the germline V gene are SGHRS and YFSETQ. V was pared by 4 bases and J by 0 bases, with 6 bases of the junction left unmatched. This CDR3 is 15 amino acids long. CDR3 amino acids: CASSAGQSANYGYTF. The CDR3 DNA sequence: TGCGCCAGCAGCGCGGGACAGTCAGCTAACTATGGCTACACCTTC.

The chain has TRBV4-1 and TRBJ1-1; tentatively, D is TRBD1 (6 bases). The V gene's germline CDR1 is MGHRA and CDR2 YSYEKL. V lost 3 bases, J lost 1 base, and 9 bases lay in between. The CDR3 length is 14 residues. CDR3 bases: TGCGCCAGCAGCCATCTGGGACAGAACACTGAAGCTTTCTTT. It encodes CASSHLGQNTEAFF.

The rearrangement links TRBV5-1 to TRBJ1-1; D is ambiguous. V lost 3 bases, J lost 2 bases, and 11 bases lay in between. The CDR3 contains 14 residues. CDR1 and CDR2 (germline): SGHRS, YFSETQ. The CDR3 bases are TGCGCCAGCAGCTCGGACGGGAGAAACACTGAAGCTTTCTTT. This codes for CASSSDGRNTEAFF. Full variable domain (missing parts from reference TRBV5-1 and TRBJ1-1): KAGVTQTPRYLIKTRGQQVTLSCSPISGHRSVSWYQQTPGQGLQFLFEYFSETQRNKGNFPGRFSGRQFSNSRSEMNVSTLELGDSALYLCASSSDGRNTEAFFGQGTRLTVV.

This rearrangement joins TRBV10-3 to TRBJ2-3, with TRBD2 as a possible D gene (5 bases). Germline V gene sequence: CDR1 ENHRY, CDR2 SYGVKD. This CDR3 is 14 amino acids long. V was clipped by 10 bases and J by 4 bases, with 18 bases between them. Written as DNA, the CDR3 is TGTGCCACAACGATTAGCGCTACCCCAGATACGCAGTATTTT. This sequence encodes CATTISATPDTQYF.

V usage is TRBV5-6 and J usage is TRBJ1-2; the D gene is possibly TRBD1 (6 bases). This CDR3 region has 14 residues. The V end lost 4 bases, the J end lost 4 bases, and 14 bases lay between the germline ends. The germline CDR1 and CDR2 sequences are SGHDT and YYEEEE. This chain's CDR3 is CASSLWTATYGYTF. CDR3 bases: TGTGCCAGCAGCCTTTGGACAGCGACCTATGGCTACACCTTC.

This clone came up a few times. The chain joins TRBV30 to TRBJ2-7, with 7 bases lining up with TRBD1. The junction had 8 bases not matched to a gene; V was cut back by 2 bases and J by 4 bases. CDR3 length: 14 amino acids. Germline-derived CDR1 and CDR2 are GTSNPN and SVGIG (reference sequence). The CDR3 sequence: CAWSKGAGGYEQYV. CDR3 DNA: TGTGCCTGGAGTAAGGGGGCAGGGGGATACGAGCAGTACGTC.

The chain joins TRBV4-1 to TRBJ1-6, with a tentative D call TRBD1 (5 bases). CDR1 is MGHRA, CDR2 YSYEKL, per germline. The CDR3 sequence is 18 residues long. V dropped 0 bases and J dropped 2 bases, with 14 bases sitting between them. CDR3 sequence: CASSQDPRVGAYNSPLHF. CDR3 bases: TGCGCCAGCAGCCAAGATCCCAGGGTAGGCGCCTATAATTCACCCCTCCACTTT.

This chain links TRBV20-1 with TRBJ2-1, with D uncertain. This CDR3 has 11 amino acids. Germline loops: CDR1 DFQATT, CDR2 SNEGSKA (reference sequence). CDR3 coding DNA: TGCAGCGTCTACGCCTACAATGAGCAGTTCTTC. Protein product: CSVYAYNEQFF.

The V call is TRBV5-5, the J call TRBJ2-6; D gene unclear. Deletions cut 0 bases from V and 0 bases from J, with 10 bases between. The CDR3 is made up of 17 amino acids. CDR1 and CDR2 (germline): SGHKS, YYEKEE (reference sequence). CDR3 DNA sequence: TGTGCCAGCAGCTTGGCGGTATCATACTCTGGGGCCAACGTCCTGACTTTC. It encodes CASSLAVSYSGANVLTF. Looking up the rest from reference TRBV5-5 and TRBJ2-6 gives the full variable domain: DAGVTQSPTHLIKTRGQQVTLRCSPISGHKSVSWYQQVLGQGPQFIFQYYEKEERGRGNFPDRFSARQFPNYSSELNVNALLLGDSALYLCASSLAVSYSGANVLTFGAGSRLTVL.

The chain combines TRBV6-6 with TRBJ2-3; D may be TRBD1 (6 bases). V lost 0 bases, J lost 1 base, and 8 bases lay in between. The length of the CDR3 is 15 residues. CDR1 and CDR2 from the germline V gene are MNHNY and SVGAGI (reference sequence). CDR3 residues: CASSYSRQGTDTQYF. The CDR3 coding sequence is TGTGCCAGCAGTTACTCTCGACAGGGCACAGATACGCAGTATTTT.